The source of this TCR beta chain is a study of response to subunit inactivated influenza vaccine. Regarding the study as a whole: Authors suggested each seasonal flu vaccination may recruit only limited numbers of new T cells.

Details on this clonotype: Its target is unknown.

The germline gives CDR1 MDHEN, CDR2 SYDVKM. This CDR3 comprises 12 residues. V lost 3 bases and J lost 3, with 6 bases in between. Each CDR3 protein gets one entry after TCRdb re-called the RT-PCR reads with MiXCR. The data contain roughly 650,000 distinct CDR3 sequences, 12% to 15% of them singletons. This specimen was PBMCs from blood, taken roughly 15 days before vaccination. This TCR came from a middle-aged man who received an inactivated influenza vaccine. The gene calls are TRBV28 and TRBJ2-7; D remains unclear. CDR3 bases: TGTGCCAGCAGTTTTGTACACTACGAGCAGTACTTC. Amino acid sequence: CASSFVHYEQYF.